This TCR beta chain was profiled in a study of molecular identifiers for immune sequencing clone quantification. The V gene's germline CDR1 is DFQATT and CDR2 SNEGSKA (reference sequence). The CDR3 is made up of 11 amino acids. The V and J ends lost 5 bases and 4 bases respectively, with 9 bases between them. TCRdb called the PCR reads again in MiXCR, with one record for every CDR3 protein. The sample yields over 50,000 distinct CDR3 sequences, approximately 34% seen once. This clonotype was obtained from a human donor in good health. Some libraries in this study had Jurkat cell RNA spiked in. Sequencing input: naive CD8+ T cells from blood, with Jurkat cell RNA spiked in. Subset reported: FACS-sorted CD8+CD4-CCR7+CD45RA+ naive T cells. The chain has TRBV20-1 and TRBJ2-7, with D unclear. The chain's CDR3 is CSALLNYEQYF. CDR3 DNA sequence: TGCAGTGCTTTACTAAATTACGAGCAGTACTTC.